Below are 25 T cell receptor beta chains sequenced from a single sample in a study of T cells in Graves' hyperthyroidism and ophthalmopathy. TCR beta CDR3 regions were amplified from RNA. A first-round RT-PCR of the TCR CDR3 used the HTBI primer set. TCRdb reprocessed the multiplex PCR reads via MiXCR and lists one record per CDR3 protein. The data show 410,000 or so distinct CDR3 sequences, about 14% seen once. Specimen: blood. Receptors were obtained from a young man with Graves' ophthalmopathy.

This clonotype was seen a handful of times. The chain employs TRBV7-3 and TRBJ2-5; D unclear. CDR1 is SGHTA and CDR2 is FQGTGA in the germline V gene. The CDR3 length is 13 residues. The germline V and J ends were trimmed by 0 bases and 7 bases, with 9 bases remaining between them. The CDR3 DNA sequence: TGTGCCAGCAGCTTAACAGCGACCGGGACCCAGTACTTC. Translation gives CASSLTATGTQYF.

The sample holds many counts of this clonotype. The gene calls are TRBV5-5 and TRBJ1-1, with a possible D match to TRBD1 (5 bases). With 1 base removed from V and 5 bases from J, the gap between germline ends came to 9 bases. Germline lookup yields CDR1 SGHKS and CDR2 YYEKEE (reference sequence). This CDR3 comprises 13 residues. CDR3 in DNA: TGTGCCAGCAGCTTGCCGGGGGGGACTGAAGCTTTCTTT. As protein: CASSLPGGTEAFF.

This clonotype turned up a few times. The V gene is TRBV3-1, the J gene TRBJ2-4; 9 bases are a match to TRBD2. This CDR3 contains 16 residues. Unmatched junction bases numbered 5, after V lost 4 bases and J lost 1 base. In germline, CDR1 is LGHDT, CDR2 YNNKEL (reference sequence). CDR3 in amino acids: CASSLSGSLAKNIQYF. CDR3 in DNA: TGTGCCAGCAGCCTTAGCGGGAGTCTGGCCAAAAACATTCAGTACTTC.

The chain recombines TRBV4-1 with TRBJ1-6; D possibly corresponds to TRBD1 (6 bases). Trimming shortened V by 0 bases and J by 0 bases, and 9 bases separated the two germline ends. Germline CDR1 is MGHRA and CDR2 is YSYEKL. CDR3 length equals 17 residues. The CDR3 loop reads CASSQERGSSYNSPLHF. CDR3 coding DNA: TGCGCCAGCAGCCAAGAGAGGGGGAGCTCCTATAATTCACCCCTCCACTTT.

This clonotype was seen a few times. Being one base from a much bigger clone, this may be a read error. The V call is TRBV10-1, the J call TRBJ1-1, with D hard to call. Germline loops: CDR1 WNHNN, CDR2 SYGVQD (reference sequence). The ends were cut back, 2 bases at V and 4 bases at J, with 8 bases in the middle. The CDR3 is made up of 13 amino acids. CDR3 protein: CASSEAVTTEAFF. In nucleotides, the CDR3 is TGCGCCAGCAGTGAGGCAGTAACCACTGAAGCTTTCTTT.

The rearrangement joins TRBV13 to TRBJ2-3, with TRBD2 matching 10 bases. J gave up 2 bases and V 4 bases, and 6 bases lay outside the gene matches. Germline CDR1 PRHDT, CDR2 FYEKMQ (reference sequence). The CDR3 is 16 amino acids. The CDR3 sequence is CASSSLGLAVTDTQYF. CDR3 nucleotides: TGTGCCAGCAGCTCACTCGGACTAGCGGTCACAGATACGCAGTATTTT.

This clonotype has a count of ten or more. This chain joins TRBV5-1 and TRBJ2-7; 11 nucleotides match TRBD2. Germline assignment: CDR1 SGHRS and CDR2 YFSETQ. This CDR3 comprises 15 residues. V dropped 4 bases and J dropped 4; count of bases not matched to a gene: 7. This chain's CDR3 is CASSPTSGSRYEQYF. CDR3 bases: TGCGCCAGCAGCCCAACTAGCGGGAGTCGGTACGAGCAGTACTTC.

This clonotype occurred many times. The chain is built from TRBV13 and TRBJ1-1; no clear D. The V and J ends lost 2 bases and 2 bases respectively, with 3 bases between them. The V gene's germline CDR1 is PRHDT and CDR2 FYEKMQ (reference sequence). The CDR3 is 12 amino acids. The CDR3 region has the DNA TGTGCCAGCAGCTTACCCAACACTGAAGCTTTCTTT. Its protein product is CASSLPNTEAFF. The variable domain in full, completed from reference TRBV13 and TRBJ1-1, reads AAGVIQSPRHLIKEKRETATLKCYPIPRHDTVYWYQQGPGQDPQFLISFYEKMQSDKGSIPDRFSAQQFSDYHSELNMSSLELGDSALYFCASSLPNTEAFFGQGTRLTVV.

The sample holds many counts of this clonotype. The rearrangement uses TRBV12-3 or TRBV12-4 and TRBJ1-6; 8 nucleotides line up with TRBD1. The V and J ends lost 3 bases and 9 bases, in that order; junction bases with no gene match: 7. This CDR3 has 15 residues. In DNA form, the CDR3 reads TGTGCCAGCAGTTTCTCAGGGGGCGCGTTTTCACCCCTCCACTTT. Protein: CASSFSGGAFSPLHF.

There are many counts of this clonotype. This sequence joins TRBV7-8 and TRBJ2-7, with 8 bases identical to TRBD1. V shed 3 bases and J 0 bases; nucleotides not matched to a gene: 7. In germline, CDR1 is SGHVS, CDR2 FQNEAQ. The CDR3 spans 16 residues. Here the CDR3 reads CASSFTDRVPSYEQYF. The CDR3 DNA follows: TGTGCCAGCAGCTTCACGGACAGGGTGCCCTCCTACGAGCAGTACTTC.

This clonotype occurred many times. The V gene is TRBV3-1, the J gene TRBJ1-2; tentative D call: TRBD1 (5 bases). V was cut by 1 base and J by 0 bases, with 9 bases left in between. In germline, CDR1 is LGHDT, CDR2 YNNKEL (reference sequence). This CDR3 is 15 amino acids long. In DNA, the CDR3 is TGTGCCAGCAGCCAAGCTGGGGCTCCTAACTATGGCTACACCTTC. Translation: CASSQAGAPNYGYTF.

As regards this clonotype: The junction differs from germline at one of its ends, possibly a read error. J is TRBJ2-5 and V is TRBV5-1; maybe TRBD1 (6 bases). The CDR3 sequence is 15 residues long. CDR1 is SGHRS, CDR2 YFSETQ, per germline. CDR3 loop: CAGSYTQGPQETQYF. The CDR3 DNA is TGCGCCGGCAGCTACACCCAGGGGCCCCAAGAGACCCAGTACTTC.

This clonotype has more than one count but fewer than ten. This chain uses TRBV15 with TRBJ1-1; D might be TRBD1 (6 bases). V was cut by 5 bases and J by 6 bases, with 31 bases left in between. CDR3 length: 19 amino acids. CDR1 LNHNV and CDR2 YYDKDF come from the germline V gene (reference sequence). CDR3 bases: TGTGCCACCAGCCTGCCTTTCGAGGGGACAAACGAACCTTTCCCTGAAGCTTTCTTT. Translated, it gives CATSLPFEGTNEPFPEAFF.

CDR3 nucleotide sequence: TGTGCCAGCAGCTTACCCTCGGGTTGGACAGGAAGCTCCTACGAGCAGTACTTC. Protein: CASSLPSGWTGSSYEQYF. The V gene is TRBV7-9, the J gene TRBJ2-7; the match to TRBD1 covers 7 bases. Germline CDR1 SEHNR, CDR2 FQNEAQ (reference sequence). The CDR3 loop spans 18 amino acids. J lost 0 bases, V lost 2 bases, and 13 bases had no gene match.

Concerning this clonotype itself: With a much larger clone just one base away, this may be a read error. This chain uses TRBV27 with TRBJ2-1; D remains unclear. Germline values: CDR1 MNHEY, CDR2 SMNVEV (reference sequence). The CDR3 spans 11 residues. V lost 5 bases and J lost 6, with 5 bases in between. As DNA, the CDR3 is TGTGCCAGCAGTCAGCGCAATGAGCAGTTCTTC. It is translated as CASSQRNEQFF.

This clonotype has a count of ten or more. Here the CDR3 DNA reads TGTGCCAGCAGCTTTGGACAGAAAGCTTTCTTT. It encodes CASSFGQKAFF. V is TRBV7-2 and J is TRBJ1-1; possibly TRBD1 for D (6 bases). This CDR3 is built from 11 residues. V was shortened by 3 bases and J by 9 bases, with 8 bases between the two germline ends. Per germline, CDR1 SGHTA and CDR2 FQGNSA.

V gene TRBV7-9 combines with J gene TRBJ2-2; a weak D match, TRBD1 (5 bases). V was trimmed by 5 bases and J by 0 bases, leaving 13 bases between them. The CDR3 is 16 residues long. Germline CDR1 and CDR2: SEHNR and FQNEAQ (reference sequence). DNA for the CDR3: TGTGCCAGCAGCCAAGGGGTGACCACGAACACCGGGGAGCTGTTTTTT. This translates into CASSQGVTTNTGELFF. Full variable domain (remainder filled in from reference TRBV7-9 and TRBJ2-2): DTGVSQNPRHKITKRGQNVTFRCDPISEHNRLYWYRQTLGQGPEFLTYFQNEAQLEKSRLLSDRFSAERPKGSFSTLEIQRTEQGDSAMYLCASSQGVTTNTGELFFGEGSRLTVL.

This clonotype has a handful of counts. CDR3 sequence: CASSQFGGSYEQYF. The CDR3 coding sequence is TGCGCCAGCAGCCAATTTGGCGGGAGCTACGAGCAGTACTTC. The chain uses TRBV4-1 and TRBJ2-7; 7 bases line up with TRBD2. The CDR3 is 14 residues long. CDR1 and CDR2 from the germline V gene are MGHRA and YSYEKL. The junction had 4 bases not matched to a gene; V was cut back by 2 bases and J by 3 bases.

This clonotype was seen many times. The chain combines TRBV7-9 with TRBJ1-2; no clear D. The CDR3 runs to 14 residues. Germline V gene data show CDR1 as SEHNR and CDR2 as FQNEAQ (reference sequence). V lost 4 bases to trimming and J lost 4 bases, with 13 bases between them. CDR3 coding DNA: TGTGCCAGCAGCTCCCTGCCCCCGTCCTATGGCTACACCTTC. This codes for CASSSLPPSYGYTF.

A word on this clonotype: The junction differs from germline at one of its ends, possibly a read error. This CDR3 is CASSHSEGAPGDEQFF. The CDR3 DNA sequence: TGCGCCAGCAGCCACAGCGAGGGGGCGCCAGGCGATGAGCAGTTCTTC. The chain recombines TRBV7-2 with TRBJ2-1, with 7 bases aligning to TRBD1. Germline loops: CDR1 SGHTA, CDR2 FQGNSA. This CDR3 has 16 residues.

The chain is built from TRBV5-8 and TRBJ1-4; D is ambiguous. Germline V gene data show CDR1 as SGHTS and CDR2 as YDEGEE. The V end was cut by 0 bases, the J end by 7 bases, with 10 bases between. This CDR3 is 14 amino acids long. CDR3 sequence reads: CASSLGEVGEKLFF. The CDR3 DNA sequence: TGTGCCAGCAGCTTGGGGGAGGTCGGTGAAAAACTGTTTTTT. The full variable domain, its missing parts supplied by reference TRBV5-8 and TRBJ1-4, is EAGVTQSPTHLIKTRGQQATLRCSPISGHTSVYWYQQALGLGLQFLLWYDEGEERNRGNFPPRFSGRQFPNYSSELNVNALELEDSALYLCASSLGEVGEKLFFGSGTQLSVL.

This sequence joins TRBV6-1 and TRBJ1-5; 11 bases align to TRBD1. V shed 7 bases and J 0 bases; nucleotides not matched to a gene: 14. The CDR3 spans 19 residues. Germline V gene data show CDR1 as MNHNS and CDR2 as SASEGT. The CDR3 coding sequence is TGTGCCAGCACCTCAAGGGACAGGGGGTTATTAGTTAGCAATCAGCCCCAGCATTTT. This codes for CASTSRDRGLLVSNQPQHF.

The V gene is TRBV30, the J gene TRBJ2-1, with D possibly TRBD1 on 5 matching bases. The CDR3 spans 13 residues. V was pared by 2 bases and J by 6 bases, with 11 bases between. Germline-derived CDR1 and CDR2 are GTSNPN and SVGIG (reference sequence). The CDR3 loop reads CAWSRGSSNEQFF. As DNA, the CDR3 is TGTGCCTGGAGTAGGGGTTCTAGCAATGAGCAGTTCTTC.

This clonotype was counted only a few times. The V call is TRBV7-2, the J call TRBJ2-1, with 7 bases that match TRBD1. The CDR3 has 14 amino acids. Losses at the gene ends were 6 bases for V and 4 bases for J; bases not matched to a gene: 6. Looked up from germline, CDR1 is SGHTA and CDR2 is FQGNSA. CDR3 protein: CASRPGQVYNEQFF. The DNA for the CDR3 is TGTGCCAGCAGACCCGGACAGGTATACAATGAGCAGTTCTTC.

This chain links TRBV24-1 with TRBJ2-1, with D hard to call. Germline CDR1 and CDR2: KGHDR and SFDVKD. The CDR3 consists of 8 residues. Between the trimmed V and J ends, which lost 12 bases and 15 bases, there was a span of 11 bases. CDR3 nucleotide sequence: TGTGCCCCTAACAAACTGTTCTTC. Translated: CAPNKLFF.